These T cell receptor beta chains were read from a single sample in a study of tumor-infiltrating lymphocytes in primary liver carcinoma. TCRdb fed the multiplex PCR reads into MiXCR, producing one record per CDR3 protein. The sample has about 75,000 distinct CDR3 sequences, roughly 69% seen once. The specimen sequenced was tumor-adjacent normal liver tissue. The source of these receptors is a middle-aged man with primary liver carcinoma and hepatitis B virus infection. Both conserved end residues are part of each CDR3. The order of the fields is clone size, J gene, V gene, D gene, CDR3 protein, CDR3 DNA. D genes are given only for firm matches. Size is omitted from some rows. Given values are once, few, many or a class for expanded clones.

clone size: few
J gene: TRBJ2-1
V gene: TRBV29-1
D gene: TRBD2
CDR3 protein: CSVGLAGGFCNEQFF
CDR3 DNA: TGCAGCGTTGGACTAGCAGGAGGGTTCTGCAATGAGCAGTTCTTC

clone size: few
J gene: TRBJ2-5
V gene: TRBV5-1
D gene: -
CDR3 protein: CASSPRSGRETQYF
CDR3 DNA: TGCGCCAGCAGCCCCCGTTCCGGGAGAGAGACCCAGTACTTC

clone size: few
J gene: TRBJ2-5
V gene: TRBV11-2
D gene: -
CDR3 protein: CASSLHQAHYF
CDR3 DNA: TGTGCCAGCAGCTTACATCAGGCCCACTACTTC

clone size: -
J gene: TRBJ2-5
V gene: TRBV11-2
D gene: -
CDR3 protein: CASSLEPGMGFEQTQYF
CDR3 DNA: TGTGCCAGCAGCTTAGAGCCGGGTATGGGGTTTGAACAGACCCAGTACTTC

clone size: -
J gene: TRBJ2-1
V gene: TRBV11-2
D gene: TRBD1
CDR3 protein: CASSGQVSSYNEQFF
CDR3 DNA: TGTGCCAGCAGCGGACAGGTGAGCTCCTACAATGAGCAGTTCTTC

clone size: -
J gene: TRBJ2-1
V gene: TRBV20-1
D gene: -
CDR3 protein: CSAESGNEQFF
CDR3 DNA: TGCAGTGCGGAAAGCGGGAATGAGCAGTTCTTC

clone size: -
J gene: TRBJ2-1
V gene: TRBV11-2
D gene: TRBD2
CDR3 protein: CVSSPASGAGLSSYSEQFF
CDR3 DNA: TGTGTCAGCAGCCCAGCTAGCGGAGCCGGCCTGAGTTCCTACAGTGAGCAGTTCTTC

clone size: -
J gene: TRBJ1-4
V gene: TRBV29-1
D gene: -
CDR3 protein: CSVGRGRSEKLFF
CDR3 DNA: TGCAGCGTTGGCCGGGGGCGGAGTGAAAAACTGTTTTTT

clone size: -
J gene: TRBJ1-2
V gene: TRBV4-2
D gene: TRBD1
CDR3 protein: CANSQEAGGGSGYTF
CDR3 DNA: TGTGCCAACAGTCAAGAGGCAGGGGGCGGATCTGGCTATACCTTC

clone size: -
J gene: TRBJ2-5
V gene: TRBV6-2/TRBV6-3
D gene: TRBD2
CDR3 protein: CAISYGSAGGWGETQYF
CDR3 DNA: TGTGCCATCAGTTATGGTTCAGCGGGAGGATGGGGAGAGACCCAGTATTTC

clone size: -
J gene: TRBJ2-7
V gene: TRBV5-6
D gene: TRBD2
CDR3 protein: CTSSFMASGTYELYF
CDR3 DNA: TGTACCAGCAGCTTCATGGCTAGCGGGACGTACGAGTTGTACTTC

clone size: -
J gene: TRBJ1-1
V gene: TRBV27
D gene: -
CDR3 protein: CASRTGAREAFF
CDR3 DNA: TGTGCCAGCAGGACGGGGGCCCGGGAAGCTTTCTTT

clone size: -
J gene: TRBJ2-7
V gene: TRBV6-6
D gene: TRBD2
CDR3 protein: CASSPRTSGTYEQYF
CDR3 DNA: TGTGCCAGCAGTCCCCGAACAAGCGGGACGTACGAGCAGTACTTC

clone size: -
J gene: TRBJ2-2
V gene: TRBV11-2
D gene: -
CDR3 protein: CTSSVLWELFF
CDR3 DNA: TGTACCAGCAGCGTGCTCTGGGAGCTGTTTTTT

clone size: -
J gene: TRBJ2-3
V gene: TRBV6-5
D gene: TRBD1
CDR3 protein: CASSLTGTDTTDMQYF
CDR3 DNA: TGTGCCAGCAGTTTAACCGGGACAGACACCACAGATATGCAGTATTTT

clone size: -
J gene: TRBJ2-1
V gene: TRBV4-2
D gene: TRBD2
CDR3 protein: CASSQLAGYNEQFF
CDR3 DNA: TGTGCCAGCAGTCAACTAGCGGGATACAATGAACAGTTCTTC

clone size: -
J gene: TRBJ2-7
V gene: TRBV5-6
D gene: TRBD1
CDR3 protein: CASGVTGARDGQNSYEQYF
CDR3 DNA: TGTGCCAGCGGCGTCACAGGGGCCCGCGACGGGCAGAACTCCTACGAGCAGTACTTC

clone size: many
J gene: TRBJ2-3
V gene: TRBV6-5
D gene: -
CDR3 protein: CASSYFPSSTDTQYF
CDR3 DNA: TGTGCCAGCAGTTACTTCCCATCTAGCACAGATACGCAGTATTTT

clone size: -
J gene: TRBJ2-1
V gene: TRBV11-2
D gene: TRBD2
CDR3 protein: CASSLDGRFSGTPYNEHFF
CDR3 DNA: TGTGCTAGCAGCTTAGATGGGCGATTCAGCGGGACCCCTTACAATGAGCATTTCTTC

clone size: -
J gene: TRBJ2-7
V gene: TRBV4-3
D gene: TRBD2
CDR3 protein: CASSQAISGGSYEHYF
CDR3 DNA: TGCGCCAGCAGCCAAGCCATAAGCGGGGGGAGTTACGAGCACTACTTC

clone size: -
J gene: TRBJ2-3
V gene: TRBV4-1
D gene: TRBD1
CDR3 protein: CANSQGSDRDADTQYF
CDR3 DNA: TGCGCCAACAGCCAAGGATCGGACAGGGATGCAGATACGCAGTATTTT

clone size: -
J gene: TRBJ2-3
V gene: TRBV7-9
D gene: -
CDR3 protein: CASSPNSGDTQYF
CDR3 DNA: TGTGCCAGCAGCCCAAATAGTGGAGATACGCAGTATTTT

clone size: -
J gene: TRBJ1-5
V gene: TRBV6-6
D gene: -
CDR3 protein: CASSVGEGANVQLF
CDR3 DNA: -

clone size: -
J gene: TRBJ2-7
V gene: TRBV7-6
D gene: TRBD1
CDR3 protein: CASSVLTGTGAHEQYF
CDR3 DNA: TGTGCCAGCAGCGTACTAACCGGGACAGGGGCCCACGAGCAGTACTTC

clone size: -
J gene: TRBJ1-5
V gene: TRBV4-3
D gene: -
CDR3 protein: CVSSQEPGLTNQPQHF
CDR3 DNA: TGTGTCAGCAGCCAGGAGCCGGGACTTACCAATCAGCCCCAGCATTTT

clone size: -
J gene: TRBJ2-5
V gene: TRBV10-2
D gene: TRBD1
CDR3 protein: CASSRRQGSVQETQYF
CDR3 DNA: TGCGCCAGCAGTCGCCGACAGGGGTCTGTGCAAGAGACCCAGTACTTC

clone size: once
J gene: TRBJ2-5
V gene: TRBV28
D gene: -
CDR3 protein: CANSRDVGQETQYF
CDR3 DNA: TGTGCCAACAGTCGGGACGTTGGGCAAGAGACCCAGTACTTC

clone size: few
J gene: TRBJ2-5
V gene: TRBV6-5
D gene: -
CDR3 protein: CATLWGLQETQYF
CDR3 DNA: TGTGCCACCCTGTGGGGTCTCCAAGAGACCCAGTACTTC

clone size: -
J gene: TRBJ2-4
V gene: TRBV20-1
D gene: -
CDR3 protein: CSARVQGIAKNIQYF
CDR3 DNA: TGCAGTGCTAGAGTGCAGGGAATAGCCAAAAACATTCAGTACTTC

clone size: -
J gene: TRBJ2-7
V gene: TRBV7-9
D gene: -
CDR3 protein: CVSSLEGGYYEQYF
CDR3 DNA: TGTGTCAGCAGCTTGGAGGGCGGGTACTACGAGCAGTACTTC

clone size: few
J gene: TRBJ2-3
V gene: TRBV11-2
D gene: -
CDR3 protein: CVSSFYGGSTDMQYF
CDR3 DNA: TGTGTCAGCAGCTTCTACGGAGGTAGCACAGATATGCAGTATTTT

clone size: -
J gene: TRBJ2-3
V gene: TRBV6-1
D gene: -
CDR3 protein: CASRVESPFIDTQYF
CDR3 DNA: TGTGCCAGCAGAGTAGAATCACCCTTCATAGATACGCAGTATTTT

clone size: -
J gene: TRBJ2-7
V gene: TRBV4-2
D gene: TRBD2
CDR3 protein: CASSQVFATLTLAGLSNEQYF
CDR3 DNA: TGTGCCAGCAGCCAAGTATTCGCGACCCTAACCCTAGCGGGCCTTTCCAACGAGCAGTACTTC

clone size: once
J gene: TRBJ2-7
V gene: TRBV10-3
D gene: -
CDR3 protein: CGISKAGQEQYF
CDR3 DNA: TGTGGCATTAGTAAAGCCGGGCAAGAGCAGTACTTC

clone size: -
J gene: TRBJ2-1
V gene: TRBV4-2
D gene: -
CDR3 protein: CANSQEQQRKYGQFF
CDR3 DNA: TGTGCCAACAGCCAAGAACAGCAGCGGAAGTACGGGCAGTTCTTC

clone size: -
J gene: TRBJ2-7
V gene: TRBV4-3
D gene: TRBD2
CDR3 protein: CASIPELAVASYEQYF
CDR3 DNA: TGCGCCAGCATCCCGGAACTAGCGGTCGCATCCTACGAGCAGTATTTC

clone size: many
J gene: TRBJ1-2
V gene: TRBV5-1
D gene: TRBD1
CDR3 protein: CASSNERTGTGGGYTF
CDR3 DNA: TGCGCCAGCAGCAACGAACGTACTGGGACAGGGGGTGGCTACACCTTC

clone size: -
J gene: TRBJ2-1
V gene: TRBV5-5
D gene: -
CDR3 protein: CASSSPRSERTTSEQLF
CDR3 DNA: TGTGCCAGCAGCTCTCCCCGGAGCGAGCGAACGACCAGTGAGCAGCTCTTC

clone size: many
J gene: TRBJ2-1
V gene: TRBV28
D gene: -
CDR3 protein: CASSFWSGPRFPPSSYNEQFF
CDR3 DNA: TGTGCCAGCAGTTTTTGGTCCGGCCCCCGCTTTCCACCGAGCTCCTACAATGAGCAGTTCTTC

clone size: many
J gene: TRBJ2-1
V gene: TRBV29-1
D gene: TRBD2
CDR3 protein: CSVQAGNSYNEQFF
CDR3 DNA: TGCAGCGTCCAAGCGGGAAACTCCTACAATGAGCAGTTCTTC

clone size: -
J gene: TRBJ1-1
V gene: TRBV6-1
D gene: -
CDR3 protein: CDSRKGRVPMNTEAFF
CDR3 DNA: TGTGACAGCAGGAAAGGGAGAGTCCCAATGAACACTGAAGCTTTCTTT

clone size: -
J gene: TRBJ1-5
V gene: TRBV28
D gene: -
CDR3 protein: CASRPLLNGQPHHF
CDR3 DNA: TGTGCCAGTAGACCTCTCCTTAACGGTCAGCCCCATCATTTT

clone size: -
J gene: TRBJ2-2
V gene: TRBV29-1
D gene: -
CDR3 protein: CSVITGSLTGELFF
CDR3 DNA: TGCAGCGTCATAACAGGGAGCTTGACCGGGGAGCTGTTTTTT

clone size: many
J gene: TRBJ1-5
V gene: TRBV6-2/TRBV6-3
D gene: -
CDR3 protein: CASSPSVGIGNQPQHF
CDR3 DNA: TGTGCCAGCTCCCCCAGCGTGGGGATTGGCAATCAGCCCCAGCATTTT

clone size: -
J gene: TRBJ2-1
V gene: TRBV5-1
D gene: -
CDR3 protein: CASSDTSRSVDEQFF
CDR3 DNA: TGTGCCAGCAGCGATACTAGCAGGAGTGTCGATGAGCAGTTCTTC

clone size: many
J gene: TRBJ1-6
V gene: TRBV6-5
D gene: TRBD1
CDR3 protein: CASRDDRGRNSPLHF
CDR3 DNA: TGTGCCAGCAGGGACGACAGGGGGCGGAATTCACCCCTCCACTTT

clone size: many
J gene: TRBJ1-5
V gene: TRBV28
D gene: -
CDR3 protein: CASKDAGQPQHF
CDR3 DNA: TGTGCCAGCAAGGATGCGGGTCAGCCCCAGCATTTT

clone size: -
J gene: TRBJ2-2
V gene: TRBV5-4
D gene: -
CDR3 protein: CASSLPSWRTTGELFF
CDR3 DNA: TGCGCCAGCAGCTTGCCAAGCTGGAGGACCACCGGGGAGCTGTTTTTT

clone size: -
J gene: TRBJ1-2
V gene: TRBV6-2/TRBV6-3
D gene: -
CDR3 protein: CASIHSKFSRENGYTF
CDR3 DNA: TGTGCCAGCATTCACTCGAAGTTTTCCAGGGAGAATGGCTACACCTTC

clone size: -
J gene: TRBJ2-7
V gene: TRBV11-2
D gene: -
CDR3 protein: CASSLVGTVYEQYF
CDR3 DNA: TGTGCCAGCAGCTTAGTTGGTACCGTCTACGAACAGTACTTC